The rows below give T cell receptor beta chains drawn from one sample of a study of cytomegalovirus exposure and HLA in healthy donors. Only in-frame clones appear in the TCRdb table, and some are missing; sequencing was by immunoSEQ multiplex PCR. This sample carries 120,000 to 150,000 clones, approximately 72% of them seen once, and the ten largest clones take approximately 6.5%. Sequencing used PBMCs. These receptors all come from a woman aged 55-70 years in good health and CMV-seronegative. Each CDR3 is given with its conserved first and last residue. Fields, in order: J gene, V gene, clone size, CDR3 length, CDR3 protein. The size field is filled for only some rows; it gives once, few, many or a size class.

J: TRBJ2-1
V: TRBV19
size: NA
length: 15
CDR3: CASSMYSGISNEQFF

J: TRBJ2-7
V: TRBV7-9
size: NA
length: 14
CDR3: CASTYASGSYEQYF

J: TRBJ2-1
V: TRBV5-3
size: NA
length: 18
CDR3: CARSPFDSLISGGSEQFF

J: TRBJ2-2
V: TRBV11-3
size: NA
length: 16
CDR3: CASSLDRGGHTGELFF

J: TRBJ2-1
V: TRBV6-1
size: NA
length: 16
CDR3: CASSALAGGRLNEQFF

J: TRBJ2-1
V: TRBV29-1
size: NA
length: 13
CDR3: CSVAIRQNNEQFF

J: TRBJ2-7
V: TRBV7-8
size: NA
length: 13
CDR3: CASSLRGAYEQYF

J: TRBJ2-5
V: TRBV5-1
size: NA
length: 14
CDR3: CATTALAGQETQYF

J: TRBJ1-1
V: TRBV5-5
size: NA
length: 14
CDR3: CASSLDLGGTEAFF

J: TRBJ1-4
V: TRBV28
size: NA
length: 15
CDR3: CASINPGQGEEKLFF

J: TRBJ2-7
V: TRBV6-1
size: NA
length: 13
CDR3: CASRSESSYEQYF

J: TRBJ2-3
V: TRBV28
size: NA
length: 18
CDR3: CASSTSGPTSGGTDTQYF

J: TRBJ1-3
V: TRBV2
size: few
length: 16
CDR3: CASSTDRTYSGNTIYF

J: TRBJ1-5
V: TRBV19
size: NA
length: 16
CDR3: CASSIGSGASNQPQHF

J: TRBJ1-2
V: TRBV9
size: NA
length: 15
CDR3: CASSVSTGANYGYTF

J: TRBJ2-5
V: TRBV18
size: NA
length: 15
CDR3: CASSPGTGEKETQYF

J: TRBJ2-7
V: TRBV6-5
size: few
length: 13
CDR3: CASSAQQWDEQYF

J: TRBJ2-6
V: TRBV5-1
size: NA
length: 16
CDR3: CASSSPGVAGANVLTF

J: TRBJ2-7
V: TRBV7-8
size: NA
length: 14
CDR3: CASSSTGGFYEQYF

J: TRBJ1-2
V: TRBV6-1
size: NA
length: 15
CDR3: CASSEPDRGLRGYTF

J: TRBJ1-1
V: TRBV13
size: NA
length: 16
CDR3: CASSSRWGTGLSEAFF

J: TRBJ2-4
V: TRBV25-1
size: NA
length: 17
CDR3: CASSEWGQGLNKNIQYF

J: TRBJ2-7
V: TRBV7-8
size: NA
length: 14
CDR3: CASSPTGGIYEQYF

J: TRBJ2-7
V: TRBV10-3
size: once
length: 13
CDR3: CAIMGDRGYEQYF

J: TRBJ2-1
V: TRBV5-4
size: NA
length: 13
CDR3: CASSFRTSAEQFF

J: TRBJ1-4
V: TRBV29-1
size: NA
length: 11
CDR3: CSTRNGEKLFF

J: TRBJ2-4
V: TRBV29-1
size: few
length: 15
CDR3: CSVGPGQGGLNIQYF

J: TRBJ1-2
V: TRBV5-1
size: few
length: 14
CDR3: CASSTTGGNYGYTF

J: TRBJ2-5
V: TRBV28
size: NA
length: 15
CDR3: CASSLEGTGAKTQYF

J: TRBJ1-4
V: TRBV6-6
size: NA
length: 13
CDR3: CASSSRSNEKLFF

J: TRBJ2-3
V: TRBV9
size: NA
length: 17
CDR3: CASSAGRWNSGRDTQYF

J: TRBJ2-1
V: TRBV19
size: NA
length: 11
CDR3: CASSRLAEQFF

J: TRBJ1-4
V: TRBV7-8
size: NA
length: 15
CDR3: CASSSKTGGAEKLFF

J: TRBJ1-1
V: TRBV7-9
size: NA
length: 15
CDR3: CASSTPGQMNTEAFF

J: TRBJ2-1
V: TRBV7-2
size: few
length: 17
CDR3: CASSSMGLAGGPHEQFF

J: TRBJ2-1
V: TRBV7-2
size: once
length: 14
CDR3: CASRGGPLVNEQFF

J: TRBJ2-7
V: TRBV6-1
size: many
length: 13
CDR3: CASSEVQGNEQYF

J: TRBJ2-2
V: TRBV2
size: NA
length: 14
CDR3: CASQQGSRTGELFF

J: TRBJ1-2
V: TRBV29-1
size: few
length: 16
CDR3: CSVEVLDRGGDYGYTF

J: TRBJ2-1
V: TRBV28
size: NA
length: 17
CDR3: CASSFHTSGGARVEQFF

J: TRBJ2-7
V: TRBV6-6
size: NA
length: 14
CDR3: CASSYSVQAGEQYF

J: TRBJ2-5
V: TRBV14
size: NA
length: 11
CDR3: CASSVKETQYF

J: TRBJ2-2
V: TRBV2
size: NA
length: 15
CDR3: CASSRQGSPTGELFF

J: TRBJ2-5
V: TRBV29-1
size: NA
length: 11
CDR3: CSAWKGETQYF

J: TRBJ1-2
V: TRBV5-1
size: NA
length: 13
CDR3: CASSPGSEGGYTF

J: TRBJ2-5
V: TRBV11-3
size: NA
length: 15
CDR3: CASSLGQGDEETQYF